This is a list of T cell receptor beta chains from one sample in a study of T-cell reconstitution after alpha-beta-depleted transplantation in children. One entry per CDR3 protein, called by TCRdb with MiXCR from the PCR reads. The sample includes around 800,000 distinct CDR3 sequences, roughly 15% of them seen just once. The sample was PBMCs, mostly from graft donor cells, taken 360 days after TCRalphabeta/CD19-depleted stem cell transplant. All receptors derive from a male patient between 5 and 17 years old who had a stem cell transplant for acute lymphoblastic leukemia, so the T cells may come from the graft donor. Both conserved end residues are part of each CDR3. Each record gives: CDR3 length, clone size, V gene, J gene, D gene, CDR3 DNA, CDR3 protein. D genes are given only for firm matches. Clone size is shown for a subset of rows, as once, few, many or a class of expanded clone.

18	-	TRBV5-1	TRBJ2-2	TRBD2	TGCGCCAGCAGCTCGGGCGGACTAGCGGGGACAAACACCGGGGAGCTGTTTTTT	CASSSGGLAGTNTGELFF
13	few	TRBV12-3/TRBV12-4	TRBJ2-5	TRBD2	TGTGCCAGCACCCTAAGCGGGAGGTCGGGCCAGTACTTC	CASTLSGRSGQYF
17	-	TRBV7-2	TRBJ2-5	TRBD2	TGTGCCAGCAGCCAATACACTGGGACTAGCGTGGGCGAGACCCAGTACTTC	CASSQYTGTSVGETQYF
16	-	TRBV5-1	TRBJ2-7	-	TGCGCCAGCAGCCTAGGGGGGGGGTCCTTCTCCTACGAGCAGTACTTC	CASSLGGGSFSYEQYF
17	-	TRBV11-2	TRBJ2-1	TRBD2	TGTGCCAGCAGCTTAGTAGGTAGCGGGAGGGCCGGAAATGAGCAGTTCTTC	CASSLVGSGRAGNEQFF
16	few	TRBV14	TRBJ2-7	-	TGTGCCAGCAGCCAAGAGGGTGCAGCTAGCTCCTACGAGCAGTACTTC	CASSQEGAASSYEQYF
15	few	TRBV6-1	TRBJ2-3	TRBD1	TGTGCCAGCAGCGCCACAGGGGGCCGGAGAGATACGCAGTATTTT	CASSATGGRRDTQYF
15	few	TRBV5-1	TRBJ2-7	TRBD2	TGCGCCAGCAGCTTGGTAACTAGCGGACACTACGAGCAGTACTTC	CASSLVTSGHYEQYF
15	-	TRBV9	TRBJ2-7	-	TGTGCCAGCAGCGTAGAGGCTTATAGCTCCTACGAGCAGTACTTC	CASSVEAYSSYEQYF
16	few	TRBV6-5	TRBJ2-1	TRBD2	TGTGCCAGCAGTTCCCTTGCGGGAGCCAACTACAATGAGCAGTTCTTC	CASSSLAGANYNEQFF
17	few	TRBV5-5	TRBJ2-7	TRBD2	TGTGCCAGCAGGGATGTCCCCCGGACTAGCGGGATATACGAGCAGTACTTC	CASRDVPRTSGIYEQYF
15	-	TRBV3-1	TRBJ2-1	-	TGTGCCAGCAGCCGGGACTTCCACTCGGGCAATGAGCAGTTCTTC	CASSRDFHSGNEQFF
15	few	TRBV6-1	TRBJ2-7	TRBD2	TGTGCCAGCAGGACTCAGGCTAGCGGCTCCTACGAGCAGTACTTC	CASRTQASGSYEQYF
15	few	TRBV4-1	TRBJ2-4	-	TGCGCCAGCAGCCAAGGGGGTTTAGCCAAAAACATTCAGTACTTC	CASSQGGLAKNIQYF
18	-	TRBV11-1	TRBJ2-1	TRBD2	TGTGCCAGCAGCTTAGGGCTTAGCGGGAGGCTCTCCTACAATGAGCAGTTCTTC	CASSLGLSGRLSYNEQFF
15	-	TRBV12-3/TRBV12-4	TRBJ1-2	-	TGTGCCAGCAGTTTATTGAACAGGGCTAACTATGGCTACACCTTC	CASSLLNRANYGYTF
15	few	TRBV4-1	TRBJ2-7	-	TGCGCCAGCAGCCATATAGTGGGGGAATCCTACGAGCAGTACTTC	CASSHIVGESYEQYF
13	-	TRBV18	TRBJ2-7	-	TGTGCCAGCTCCCCGGGCCACGTTTACGAGCAGTACTTC	CASSPGHVYEQYF
16	few	TRBV24-1	TRBJ2-1	TRBD2	TGTGCCACCAGAAATCCGCGGGAGGGCCTCGCCTATGAGCAGTTCTTC	CATRNPREGLAYEQFF
14	few	TRBV5-1	TRBJ1-1	-	TGCGCCAGCAGCGGGTTGTCGGAGAACACTGAAGCTTTCTTT	CASSGLSENTEAFF
13	few	TRBV12-3/TRBV12-4	TRBJ2-3	TRBD1	TGTGCCAGCAGCCGACAGGGCTCAGATACGCAGTATTTT	CASSRQGSDTQYF
12	many	TRBV6-2/TRBV6-3	TRBJ2-1	-	TGTGCCAGCAGTTCCTCTCACAATGAGCAGTTCTTC	CASSSSHNEQFF
16	-	TRBV7-9	TRBJ2-1	-	TGTGCCAGCAGCTTAGCGCTGGCTCCTGGGGGCAATGAGCAGTTCTTC	CASSLALAPGGNEQFF
16	-	TRBV4-1	TRBJ1-5	-	TGCGCCAGCAGCCGGGAGGGGACTCCGTCTAATCAGCCCCAGCATTTT	CASSREGTPSNQPQHF
17	-	TRBV18	TRBJ2-3	TRBD2	TGTGCCAGCTCACCCCCGGGACTAGCGGGTCGCACAGATACGCAGTATTTT	CASSPPGLAGRTDTQYF
13	few	TRBV20-1	TRBJ2-7	-	TGCAGTGCTAGACTCCCAGCTACGTACGAGCAGTACTTC	CSARLPATYEQYF
15	-	TRBV7-9	TRBJ2-3	TRBD1	TGTGCCAGCAGCGTCCGACAGGGGGAAACAGATACGCAGTATTTT	CASSVRQGETDTQYF
15	few	TRBV27	TRBJ2-7	TRBD2	TGTGCCAGCAGTTTCCGTTGGACTAGCGGCTACGAGCAGTACTTC	CASSFRWTSGYEQYF
15	many	TRBV7-8	TRBJ2-3	TRBD1	TGTGCCAGCAGCTTAGCTGGGACAGGCACAGATACGCAGTATTTT	CASSLAGTGTDTQYF
16	few	TRBV14	TRBJ2-2	-	TGTGCCAGCAGCCAAGATCCGACGCCGTGGGGCGGGGAGCTGTTTTTT	CASSQDPTPWGGELFF
17	few	TRBV2	TRBJ2-1	TRBD2	TGTGCCAGCAGCAAGGGACTAGCGGAGTTCTCCTACAATGAGCAGTTCTTC	CASSKGLAEFSYNEQFF
17	few	TRBV5-1	TRBJ2-7	TRBD2	TGCGCCAGCAGCTTGTATCGAGGGACTAGCGGGACTTACGAGCAGTACTTC	CASSLYRGTSGTYEQYF
12	-	TRBV7-6	TRBJ2-3	-	TGTGCCAGCAGCTCCTTAATGGATACGCAGTATTTT	CASSSLMDTQYF
18	-	TRBV9	TRBJ2-3	-	TGTGCCAGCAGCCCCCAGATCGGCGGGGAAGGCCGGACAGCTACGCAGTATTTT	CASSPQIGGEGRTATQYF
15	few	TRBV5-1	TRBJ1-1	-	TGCGCCAGCAGCCCCAGATTGGACACGGGGGCTGAAGCTTTCTTT	CASSPRLDTGAEAFF
13	-	TRBV5-1	TRBJ2-1	-	TGCGCCAGCAGCCCGTCGGGAAACAATGAGCAGTTCTTC	CASSPSGNNEQFF
16	-	TRBV12-3/TRBV12-4	TRBJ1-5	-	TGTGCCAGCAGATCTCAGGGTGCTGGGATCAATCAGCCCCAGCATTTT	CASRSQGAGINQPQHF
17	few	TRBV20-1	TRBJ2-7	TRBD1	TGCAGTGCTAGAGAGCAGATCAAGACAGGGAGTAAGTACGAGCAGTACTTC	CSAREQIKTGSKYEQYF
14	-	TRBV7-8	TRBJ1-3	-	TGTGCCAGCAGCTCTCGGCGAGTTGGAAACACCATATATTTT	CASSSRRVGNTIYF
15	many	TRBV5-1	TRBJ2-7	TRBD2	TGCGCCAGCAGCCAAACCGGGACTAGCGCATCTCAGCAGTACTTC	CASSQTGTSASQQYF
15	-	TRBV4-1	TRBJ2-1	-	TGCGCCAGCAGCCAAGATAATAGGGCGTCCCATGAGCAGTTCTTC	CASSQDNRASHEQFF
15	few	TRBV3-1	TRBJ2-3	-	TGTGCCAGCAGCCAAACCCCGGGGCCGATAGCTACGCAGTATTTT	CASSQTPGPIATQYF
11	many	TRBV11-1	TRBJ2-5	-	TGTGCCAGCAGCTTAGGCAGGACCCAGTACTTC	CASSLGRTQYF
13	few	TRBV21-1	TRBJ2-5	-	TGTGCCAGCAGCAAGCGGGAGTCCGAGACCCAGTACTTC	CASSKRESETQYF
14	few	TRBV7-3	TRBJ2-5	-	TGTGCCAGCAGCGCCCGGACAGATCAAGAGACCCAGTACTTC	CASSARTDQETQYF
16	few	TRBV18	TRBJ1-3	TRBD1	TGTGCCAGCTCACTGTCGGGACAGAGCTCTGGAAACACCATATATTTT	CASSLSGQSSGNTIYF
15	few	TRBV4-1	TRBJ2-7	TRBD2	TGCGCCAGCAGCCAACCGACTAGCGGGCCCTACGAGCAGTACTTC	CASSQPTSGPYEQYF
17	-	TRBV7-3	TRBJ2-2	TRBD1	TGTGCCAGCAGCTTAACGGGGGACAGGGGGCGCACCGGGGAGCTGTTTTTT	CASSLTGDRGRTGELFF
18	few	TRBV7-6	TRBJ2-1	TRBD2	TGTGCCAGCAGCTTAGACCCGCCGACCGGGACTAGGCTCAATGAGCAGTTCTTC	CASSLDPPTGTRLNEQFF
14	-	TRBV7-8	TRBJ2-7	TRBD2	TGTGCCAGCAGCTTCACGGCCCCGGGGGGCGAGCAGTACTTC	CASSFTAPGGEQYF
15	few	TRBV12-3/TRBV12-4	TRBJ2-1	TRBD2	TGTGCCAGCAGTCGGACTAGCGGGGGGACAATTGAGCAGTTCTTC	CASSRTSGGTIEQFF
19	few	TRBV4-2	TRBJ2-2	TRBD1	TGTGCCAGCCCGTACACTAGACAGGGGAAGAAGGCGAACACCGGGGAGCTGTTTTTT	CASPYTRQGKKANTGELFF
18	-	TRBV23-1	TRBJ2-1	-	TGCGCCAGCAGTCAATCGATCGCAGGGAGGCCGGAGTACAATGAGCAGTTCTTC	CASSQSIAGRPEYNEQFF
17	few	TRBV10-3	TRBJ2-2	TRBD1	TGTGCCATCAGTGAGCTCCCGGGGACAGGGGACACCGGGGAGCTGTTTTTT	CAISELPGTGDTGELFF
12	-	TRBV29-1	TRBJ2-3	-	TGCAGCGGCACTTTAGGGAAGGGTACGCAGTATTTT	CSGTLGKGTQYF
13	-	TRBV3-1	TRBJ2-7	-	TGTGCCAGCAGCCAAGCCTTCAGGGACGAGCAGTACTTC	CASSQAFRDEQYF
16	few	TRBV7-8	TRBJ2-3	TRBD1	TGTGCCAGCAGCTTAAACAGGGGTATGAGCACAGATACGCAGTATTTT	CASSLNRGMSTDTQYF
16	-	TRBV9	TRBJ1-1	-	TGTGCCAGCAGCGCCCCCGACCACAGGGCAAACACTGAAGCTTTCTTT	CASSAPDHRANTEAFF
16	few	TRBV20-1	TRBJ2-5	-	TGCAGTGCTAGAGATATTAGGAAACCTTCGCAAGAGACCCAGTACTTC	CSARDIRKPSQETQYF